These 14 T cell receptor beta chains share one sample of origin, sequenced in a study of blood T cells in healthy people across ages (dated by TCRdb to between 2014 and 2017). Library generation was performed with 5' RACE. The sequencer was an Illumina HiSeq 2500. A second PCR of roughly 7 to 11 cycles was performed with a sample-barcoded 5' primer and a J-beta primer mix. The public reads were reprocessed in TCRdb via fastp at Q25 and MiXCR, keeping in-frame beta chains. Identical CDR3 proteins give one entry, which carries the most common genes and DNA. This sample holds some 750,000 distinct CDR3 sequences; around a fifth were observed only once. The ten largest clones add up to around 21% of the sample. The sequenced material came from blood. The receptors originated from a man aged 65-85 years in good health.

The J gene is TRBJ1-6, the V gene TRBV18, with D tentatively TRBD1 (5 bases). CDR3 length equals 13 residues. V was shortened by 8 bases and J by 8 bases, with 13 bases between the two germline ends. Germline V CDR1 and CDR2: KGHSH, LQKENI. CDR3 DNA sequence: TGTGCCAGCACGTCAGGGCCGCATTCACCCCTCCACTTT. Protein sequence: CASTSGPHSPLHF.

In this sample, this clonotype turned up a few times. Its ends do not fully match the called genes, so a read error is possible. The chain combines TRBV7-2 with TRBJ2-3; D not resolved. This CDR3 has 15 amino acids. Germline CDR1 reads SGHTA; CDR2 reads FQGNSA. The CDR3 coding sequence is TGTGCCAGCAGTTTAGGAAGGGTAGTAACAGATACGCAGTATTTT. Protein: CASSLGRVVTDTQYF. The full variable domain, its missing parts supplied by reference TRBV7-2 and TRBJ2-3, is GAGVSQSPSNKVTEKGKDVELRCDPISGHTALYWYRQSLGQGLEFLIYFQGNSAPDKSGLPSDRFSAERTGGSVSTLTIQRTQQEDSAVYLCASSLGRVVTDTQYFGPGTRLTVL.

This clonotype came up a few times. J is TRBJ2-5 and V is TRBV6-1; 8 bases agree with TRBD1. The closer fit of TRBJ2-7 to the DNA end suggests the J call may be wrong. CDR1 is MNHNS, CDR2 SASEGT, per germline. This CDR3 region has 14 residues. The DNA of the CDR3 is TGTGCCAGCAGACTAGACAGGGGCACCTACGAGCAGTACTTC. It is translated as CASRLDRGTYEQYF.

This clonotype has at least ten counts. V gene TRBV5-1 combines with J gene TRBJ2-3, with 9 bases aligning to TRBD2. The ends lost 1 base at V and 2 bases at J; junction bases unmatched: 8. The germline V gene has CDR1 SGHRS and CDR2 YFSETQ. The CDR3 is made up of 17 amino acids. CDR3 protein: CASSLPQLAGNTDTQYF. CDR3 DNA: TGCGCCAGCAGCTTGCCCCAGCTAGCGGGAAACACAGATACGCAGTATTTT.

The rearrangement joins TRBV5-1 to TRBJ2-5, with D possibly matching TRBD2 (7 bases). The V gene lost 1 base and the J gene lost 7 bases, with 14 bases spanning the gap. Germline lookup yields CDR1 SGHRS and CDR2 YFSETQ. CDR3 size: 14 residues. The CDR3 spells CASSLTGGARTQYF. The CDR3, as DNA: TGCGCCAGCAGCTTGACTGGGGGGGCTCGGACCCAGTACTTC.

The V call is TRBV29-1, the J call TRBJ2-1; the match to TRBD2 covers 9 bases. The CDR3 contains 17 residues. Germline V gene data show CDR1 as SQVTM and CDR2 as ANQGSEA. V gave up 6 bases and J gave up 4 bases; unmatched junction bases: 16. The CDR3 DNA is TGCAGCGTCGAGGGGCTAGCGGGATCGGGGGCGTACAATGAGCAGTTCTTC. This translates into CSVEGLAGSGAYNEQFF.

This clonotype occurred a few times. This chain connects TRBV11-2 to TRBJ2-4, with unresolved D. Germline loops: CDR1 SGHAT, CDR2 FQNNGV. The CDR3 has 12 residues. V lost 0 bases and J lost 8, with 5 bases in between. The CDR3 coding sequence is TGTGCCAGCAGCTTAGAGTTTGACATTCAGTACTTC. Its protein product is CASSLEFDIQYF.

In its sample, this clonotype was seen a few times. The rearrangement links TRBV21-1 to TRBJ2-5; the D call in the table, TRBD2, was not verified against the DNA. The J call is in doubt because the DNA end fits TRBJ2-1 better. TRBV21-1 is shown as a pseudogene. The CDR3 totals 13 residues. CDR3: CADKREGNYEQFF. CDR3 sequence (DNA): TGTGCCGACAAGCGGGAGGGCAACTATGAGCAGTTCTTC.

This clonotype came up a few times. A read error may produce the germline difference seen at one junction end. This rearrangement joins TRBV12-3 or TRBV12-4 to TRBJ2-3, with D unclear. The CDR3 consists of 16 residues. CDR3 sequence reads: CASSLGTSVSTDAQYF. CDR3 DNA: TGTGCCAGCAGTTTAGGGACGTCGGTCAGCACAGATGCGCAGTATTTT.

This sequence joins TRBV18 and TRBJ1-2; D call uncertain. CDR3 length: 13 residues. CDR1 KGHSH and CDR2 LQKENI come from the germline V gene. Trimming stripped 2 bases from V and 8 bases from J, with 12 bases between. Written as DNA, the CDR3 is TGTGCCAGCTCACCATTTAAGGATATGGGCTACACCTTC. This sequence encodes CASSPFKDMGYTF.

A few counts support this clonotype. In nucleotides, the CDR3 is TGCAGCGTTGAAACCTCCTTTAGCAATGAGCAGTTCTTC. Its translation: CSVETSFSNEQFF. The rearrangement links TRBV29-1 to TRBJ2-1; D is ambiguous. CDR1 is SQVTM and CDR2 is ANQGSEA in the germline V gene. The CDR3 runs to 13 residues. With 2 bases removed from V and 6 bases from J, the gap between germline ends came to 11 bases.

The chain has TRBV29-1 and TRBJ2-3; TRBD2 might be the D (7 bases). V gave up 6 bases and J gave up 4 bases, with 17 bases separating them. This CDR3 has 14 residues. The germline V gene has CDR1 SQVTM and CDR2 ANQGSEA. The CDR3 sequence: CSVGGGAAADTQYF. CDR3 in DNA: TGCAGCGTGGGAGGGGGGGCCGCGGCAGATACGCAGTATTTT.

The chain is built from TRBV3-1 and TRBJ2-3, with D tentatively TRBD2 (7 bases). The CDR3 extends over 15 amino acids. Trimming stripped 4 bases from V and 1 base from J, with 12 bases between. The germline V gene encodes CDR1 LGHDT and CDR2 YNNKEL (reference sequence). Here the CDR3 DNA reads TGTGCCAGCAGCCGGGGAGGGGGGGGCACAGATACGCAGTATTTT. It yields the protein CASSRGGGGTDTQYF.

The CDR3 loop reads CASSSSGGRGNQPQHF. The CDR3 DNA reads as TGTGCCAGCAGTAGCTCAGGGGGCAGGGGCAATCAGCCCCAGCATTTT. J is TRBJ1-5 and V is TRBV12-3 or TRBV12-4; TRBD1 aligns across 8 bases. The CDR3 consists of 16 residues. V shed 5 bases, J shed 2 bases, and the junction held 8 bases outside the gene matches.